The rows below give T cell receptor beta chains drawn from one sample of a study of early T cells in non-severe SARS-CoV-2 infection. TCRdb reprocessed the 5' RACE reads with MiXCR, giving one entry per CDR3 protein. This table holds 70,000 or so distinct CDR3 sequences, 12% found once. The material sequenced was whole blood. The receptor set was obtained from an adult who was a healthcare worker with PCR-confirmed SARS-CoV-2 infection or an uninfected control (not recorded which). The conserved cysteine and the conserved F or W are not part of the CDR3 here. A D gene is named only where the DNA matches it firmly.

TRBV4-3	TRBJ1-1	NA	ASSQDRGDTTEAF
TRBV18	TRBJ2-3	NA	ASSPPLGWADTQY
TRBV9	TRBJ2-7	NA	ASSVSGTDAYEQY
TRBV2	TRBJ1-1	NA	ASSRTNRDAEAF
TRBV2	TRBJ2-3	TRBD2	ASSEWRGATDTQY
TRBV7-6	TRBJ2-7	TRBD1	ASSFPGQGLHEQY
TRBV14	TRBJ2-1	NA	ASSQVSLLNNEQF
TRBV11-2	TRBJ2-3	NA	ASSFFTDTQY
TRBV11-3	TRBJ2-7	NA	ASSLDSQRDPVPSSYEQY
TRBV13	TRBJ2-3	NA	ASSETGTQARLADTQY
TRBV6-5	TRBJ2-2	NA	ASSYFSSNTGELF
TRBV7-6	TRBJ1-1	NA	ASSSMTVGTEAF
TRBV5-4	TRBJ2-3	NA	ASSLYGGSTDTQY
TRBV29-1	TRBJ2-3	NA	SVVGGTDTQY
TRBV25-1	TRBJ2-1	NA	ASGRVIMGGDEQF
TRBV7-2	TRBJ2-5	NA	ASSSQGGPETQY
TRBV4-3	TRBJ2-3	NA	ASSLRQLSTDTQY
TRBV7-9	TRBJ2-5	TRBD1	ASSLGGQQTQY
TRBV4-1	TRBJ1-2	NA	ASSQDPTSAGGYT
TRBV7-2	TRBJ2-1	NA	ASSLVRGDEQF
TRBV18	TRBJ1-1	NA	ASSPVDGLTTEAF
TRBV5-8	TRBJ2-1	NA	ASRPTGEQF
TRBV12-3/TRBV12-4	TRBJ1-2	NA	ASSPPGRANGYT
TRBV7-9	TRBJ2-7	NA	ASSLTWGTGEQY
TRBV7-6	TRBJ2-5	NA	ASSLAGGHGTQY
TRBV6-2/TRBV6-3	TRBJ1-6	NA	ASSYSGAPLH
TRBV4-1	TRBJ2-6	NA	ASSQEGPGSSGANVLT
TRBV12-3/TRBV12-4	TRBJ2-7	TRBD1	ASSFGTGGTYEQY